The present TCR beta chain was sequenced within a study of T cell responses to AZD1222 COVID-19 vaccine. Study-level points and caveats: Reports say nearly half of spike-specific TCRs go after unmutated variant regions.

Unmatched junction bases numbered 12, after V lost 3 bases and J lost 2 bases. The CDR3 runs to 16 residues. The V gene's germline CDR1 is GTSNPN and CDR2 SVGIG (reference sequence). TCRdb keeps only in-frame clones here, not all; method: immunoSEQ multiplex PCR. The sample lists 120,000 to 150,000 clones; 90% to 95% were seen once. With regard to this clone: The antigen is undetermined.

The rearrangement uses TRBV30 and TRBJ2-7, with 8 nucleotides matching TRBD2. This clonotype was sampled from an adult in good health. The sequencing used peripheral blood, collected on day 0 of AZD1222 vaccination. CDR3 nucleotides: TGTGCCTGGAGCCCCCCCCGGGGGGGCTTTACCTACGAGCAGTACTTC. Translation gives CAWSPPRGGFTYEQYF.